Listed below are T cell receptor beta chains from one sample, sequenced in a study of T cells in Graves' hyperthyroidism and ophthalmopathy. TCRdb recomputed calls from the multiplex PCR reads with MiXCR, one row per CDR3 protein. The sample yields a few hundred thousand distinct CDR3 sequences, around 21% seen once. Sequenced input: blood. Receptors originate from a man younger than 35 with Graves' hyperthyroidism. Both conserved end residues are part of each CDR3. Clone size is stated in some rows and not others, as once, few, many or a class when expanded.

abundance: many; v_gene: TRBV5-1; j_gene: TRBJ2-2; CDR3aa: CASSFRRTSGVLLNTGELFF
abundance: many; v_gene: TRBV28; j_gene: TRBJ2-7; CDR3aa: CASSLGTPNEQYF
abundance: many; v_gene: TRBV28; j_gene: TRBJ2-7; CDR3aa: CASSPGNEQYF
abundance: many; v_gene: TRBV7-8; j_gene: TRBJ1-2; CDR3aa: CASSPGTETYGYTF
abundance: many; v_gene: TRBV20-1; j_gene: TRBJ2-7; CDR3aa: CSAPPGQGHEQYF
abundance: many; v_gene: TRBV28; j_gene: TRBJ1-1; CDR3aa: CAGGGGPMNTEAFF
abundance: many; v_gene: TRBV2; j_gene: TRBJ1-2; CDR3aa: CASVLYRVEGYTF
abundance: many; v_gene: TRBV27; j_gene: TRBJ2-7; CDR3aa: CASSSGPSVEQYF
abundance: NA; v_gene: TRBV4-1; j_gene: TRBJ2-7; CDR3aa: CASSLQGAEYEQYF
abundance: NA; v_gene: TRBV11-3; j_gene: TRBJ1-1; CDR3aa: CASSFHSNMNTEAFF
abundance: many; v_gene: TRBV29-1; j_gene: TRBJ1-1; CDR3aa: CSVPQGTEAFF
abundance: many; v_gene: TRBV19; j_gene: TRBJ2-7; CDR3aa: CASSIGTAANEQYF
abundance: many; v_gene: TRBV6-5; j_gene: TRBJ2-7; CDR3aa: CASSYSKLSYEQYF
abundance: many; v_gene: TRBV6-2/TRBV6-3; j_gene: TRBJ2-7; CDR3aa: CASNWDGSYEQYF
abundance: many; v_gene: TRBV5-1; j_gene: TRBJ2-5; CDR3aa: CASSFGGAYETQYF
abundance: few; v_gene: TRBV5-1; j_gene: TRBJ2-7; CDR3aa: CASSLGWGGGPSYEQYF
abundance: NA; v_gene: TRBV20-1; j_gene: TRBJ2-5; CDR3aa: CSARERGAGETQYF
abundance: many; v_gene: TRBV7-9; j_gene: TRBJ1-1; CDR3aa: CASSDGTFGEAFF
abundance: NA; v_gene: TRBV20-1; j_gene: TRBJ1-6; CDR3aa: CSARGAGRTNSPLHF
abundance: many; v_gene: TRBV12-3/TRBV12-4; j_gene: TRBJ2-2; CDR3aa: CASLRGELFF
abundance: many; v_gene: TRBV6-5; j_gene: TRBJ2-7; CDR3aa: CASILYPGQSSYEQYF
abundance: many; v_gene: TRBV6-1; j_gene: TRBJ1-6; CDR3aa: CASSDDRGANNSPLHF
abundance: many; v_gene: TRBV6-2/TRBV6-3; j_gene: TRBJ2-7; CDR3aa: CASSYSSGDTYEQYF
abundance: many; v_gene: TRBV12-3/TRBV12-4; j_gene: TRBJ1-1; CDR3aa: CATYRGMSEAFF
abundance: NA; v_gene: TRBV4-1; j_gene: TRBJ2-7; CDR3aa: CASSISLSSYEQYF
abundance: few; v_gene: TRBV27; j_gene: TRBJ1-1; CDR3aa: CASSRRQENTEAFF
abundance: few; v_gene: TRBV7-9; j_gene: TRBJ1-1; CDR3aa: CASSLEQESREAFF
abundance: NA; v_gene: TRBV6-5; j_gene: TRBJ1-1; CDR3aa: CASSYHGQTEAFF
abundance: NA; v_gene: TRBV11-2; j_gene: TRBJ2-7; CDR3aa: CASSRRGQASSYEQYF
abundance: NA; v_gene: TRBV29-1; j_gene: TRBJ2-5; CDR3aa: CSGGKQETQYF
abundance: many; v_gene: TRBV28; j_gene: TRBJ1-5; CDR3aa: CASSPHGGASNQPQHF
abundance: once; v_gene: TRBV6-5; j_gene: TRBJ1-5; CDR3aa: CASSYSPDYQPQHF
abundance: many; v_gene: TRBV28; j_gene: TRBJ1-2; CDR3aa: CASSPGTGGRYGYTF
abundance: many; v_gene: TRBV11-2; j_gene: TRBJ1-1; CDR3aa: CASSFEGETMNTEAFF
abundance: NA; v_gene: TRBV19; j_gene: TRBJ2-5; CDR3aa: CASRTGAGVETQYF
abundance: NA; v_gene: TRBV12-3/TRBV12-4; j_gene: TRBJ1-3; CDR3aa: CASSLWGARGNTIYF
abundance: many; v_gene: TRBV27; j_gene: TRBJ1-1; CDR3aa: CASSFFLTTMNTEAFF
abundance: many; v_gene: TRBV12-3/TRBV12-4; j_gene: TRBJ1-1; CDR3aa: CASSLLPVMGTEAFF
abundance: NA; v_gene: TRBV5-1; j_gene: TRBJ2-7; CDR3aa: CASSSGRGFGEYEQYF
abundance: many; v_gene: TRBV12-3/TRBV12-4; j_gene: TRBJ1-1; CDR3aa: CASLCGQGPEAFF
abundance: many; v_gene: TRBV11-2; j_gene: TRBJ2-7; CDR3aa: CASSPDGGYDYEQYF